The T cell receptor (beta chain) described here comes from a study of blood T cell repertoires in COVID-19. Germline CDR1 and CDR2: LNHDA and SQIVND (reference sequence). The CDR3 is 15 amino acids. The V gene end was trimmed by 5 bases and the J gene end by 1 base; junction bases not matched to a gene: 4. Everyone who took part was roughly 18 to 89 years old, and they came from 20 to 25 US areas. Cohort 3 recovered donors had two negative PCRs, clearance, or symptom resolution. The table came from immunoSEQ multiplex PCR; TCRdb's copy has only in-frame clones and leaves some out. Of about 220,000 clones in the sample, about 79% were seen once.

The V call is TRBV19, the J call TRBJ1-5, with 8 bases aligning to TRBD1. The sequence came from a woman aged 55 to 70 who had recovered from COVID-19. The sample consisted of PBMCs or T cells enriched from blood (not recorded which). CDR3 DNA: TGTGCCAGTAGTCACGGACAGGGAAGCAATCAGCCCCAGCATTTT. As protein: CASSHGQGSNQPQHF.